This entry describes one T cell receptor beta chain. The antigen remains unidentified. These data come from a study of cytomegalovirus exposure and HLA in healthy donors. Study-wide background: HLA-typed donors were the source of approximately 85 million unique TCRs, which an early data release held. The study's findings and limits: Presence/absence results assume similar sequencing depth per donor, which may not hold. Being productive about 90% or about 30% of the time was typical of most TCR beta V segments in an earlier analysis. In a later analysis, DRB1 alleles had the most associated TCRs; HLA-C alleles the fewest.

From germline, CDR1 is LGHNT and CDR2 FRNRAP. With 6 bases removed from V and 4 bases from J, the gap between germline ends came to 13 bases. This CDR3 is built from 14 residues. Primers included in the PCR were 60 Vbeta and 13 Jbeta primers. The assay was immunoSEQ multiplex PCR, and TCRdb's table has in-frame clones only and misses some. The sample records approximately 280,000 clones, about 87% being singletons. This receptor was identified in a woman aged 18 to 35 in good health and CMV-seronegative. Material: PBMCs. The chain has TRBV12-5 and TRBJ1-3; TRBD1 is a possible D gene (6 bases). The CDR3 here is CASGKQGLGNTIYF. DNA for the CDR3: TGTGCTAGTGGCAAACAGGGTCTAGGAAACACCATATATTTT.